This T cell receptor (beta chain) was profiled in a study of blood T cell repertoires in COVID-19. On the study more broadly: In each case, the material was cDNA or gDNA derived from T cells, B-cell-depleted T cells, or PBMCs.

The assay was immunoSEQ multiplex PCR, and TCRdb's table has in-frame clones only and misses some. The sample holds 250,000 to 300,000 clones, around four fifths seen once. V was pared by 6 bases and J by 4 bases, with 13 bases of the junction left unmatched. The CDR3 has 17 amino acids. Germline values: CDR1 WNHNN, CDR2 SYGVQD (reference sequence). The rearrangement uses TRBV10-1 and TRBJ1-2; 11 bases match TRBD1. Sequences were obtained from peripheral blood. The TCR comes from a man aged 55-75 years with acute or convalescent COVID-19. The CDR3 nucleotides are TGCGCCAGCAGGATGGACAGGGGGCGCGGTGGGATCTATGGCTACACCTTC. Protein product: CASRMDRGRGGIYGYTF.